What follows describes a single T cell receptor (beta chain). The assay was immunoSEQ multiplex PCR, and TCRdb's table has in-frame clones only and misses some. The table lists around 80,000 clones, just over 90% of them singletons, with 1.4% to 1.5% in the top ten. This entry is derived from a study of T cell changes during pregnancy in multiple sclerosis. The CDR3 spans 16 residues. V lost 2 bases and J lost 5; bases outside the gene matches: 9. CDR1 is MRHNA, CDR2 SNTAGT, per germline. V usage is TRBV6-4 and J usage is TRBJ2-3; 8 nucleotides align to TRBD2. The sequencing here drew on peripheral blood, taken before pregnancy. The source of this sequence is a female donor with multiple sclerosis, enrolled in a pregnancy study. The chain's CDR3 is CASSDPTGGGRDTQYF. The CDR3 nucleotides read TGTGCCAGCAGTGACCCAACGGGGGGGGGCCGAGATACGCAGTATTTT.